Each of the 24 T cell receptor beta chains below was sequenced from the same sample in a study of T cells in Graves' hyperthyroidism and ophthalmopathy. Amplified TCR beta CDR3 regions came from RNA transcripts. TCR CDR3 regions were first amplified by RT-PCR with HTBI primers. TCRdb redid the calling of the multiplex PCR reads with MiXCR, one entry per CDR3 protein. The sample lists about 400,000 distinct CDR3 sequences; roughly 14% were seen once. The specimen sequenced was blood. The source of these receptors is a woman between 18 and 29 years old with Graves' hyperthyroidism.

This sequence joins TRBV5-1 and TRBJ2-1; D possibly corresponds to TRBD1 (6 bases). Germline values: CDR1 SGHRS, CDR2 YFSETQ. CDR3 length: 14 amino acids. Deletions cut 0 bases from V and 7 bases from J, with 11 bases between. CDR3 in DNA: TGCGCCAGCAGCTTGGGGGGGCAGCAGAATGAGCAGTTCTTC. Translating gives CASSLGGQQNEQFF.

This chain connects TRBV28 to TRBJ1-2; no firm D call. The CDR3 contains 13 residues. With 9 bases removed from V and 5 bases from J, the gap between germline ends came to 16 bases. CDR1 is MDHEN and CDR2 is SYDVKM in the germline V gene. CDR3 protein: CASQVGSTYGYTF. CDR3 nucleotide sequence: TGTGCCAGTCAGGTTGGCAGCACATATGGCTACACCTTC.

This clonotype was recorded at least ten times. This rearrangement joins TRBV9 to TRBJ2-3, with a tentative D call TRBD1 (6 bases). CDR1 and CDR2 from the germline V gene are SGDLS and YYNGEE. Trimming took off 0 bases at V and 4 bases at J, with 24 bases between the two ends. The length of the CDR3 is 19 residues. CDR3 DNA: TGTGCCAGCAGCGTAGCTCCTGACCCTCCTGACAGGATCGCAGATACGCAGTATTTT. It yields the protein CASSVAPDPPDRIADTQYF.

The V call is TRBV15, the J call TRBJ2-1, with 9 bases matching TRBD2. The CDR3 contains 16 residues. V trimming: 1 base; J trimming: 7 bases; junction bases outside the gene matches: 8. CDR1 LNHNV and CDR2 YYDKDF come from the germline V gene (reference sequence). CDR3 sequence: CATSRGLPGLANEQFF. CDR3 DNA: TGTGCCACCAGCAGAGGCCTCCCGGGACTAGCTAATGAGCAGTTCTTC.

This sequence joins TRBV6-5 and TRBJ2-6, with D perhaps matching TRBD1 (6 bases). This CDR3 has 15 residues. Germline lookup yields CDR1 MNHEY and CDR2 SVGAGI. V dropped 2 bases and J dropped 4 bases, with 9 bases sitting between them. CDR3 loop: CASSYQGPGANVLTF. CDR3 in DNA: TGTGCCAGCAGTTACCAGGGGCCCGGGGCCAACGTCCTGACTTTC.

The rearrangement uses TRBV19 and TRBJ2-1; the match to TRBD2 covers 7 bases. This CDR3 has 17 residues. With 5 bases clipped from V and 7 bases from J, the junction kept 17 bases outside the gene matches. Per the germline V gene, CDR1 is LNHDA and CDR2 is SQIVND (reference sequence). CDR3 DNA sequence: TGTGCCAGTAGTTCCTCCTCGGCGGGAGTCGTTATGAATGAGCAGTTCTTC. It codes for CASSSSSAGVVMNEQFF.

The V and J genes are TRBV20-1 and TRBJ2-1; possible D gene TRBD2, 7 bases. The length of the CDR3 is 15 residues. In germline, CDR1 is DFQATT, CDR2 SNEGSKA (reference sequence). Trimming took off 5 bases at V and 2 bases at J, with 16 bases between the two ends. The CDR3 region is CSAGLGGGPYNEQFF. CDR3 coding DNA: TGCAGTGCTGGATTAGGCGGGGGCCCCTACAATGAGCAGTTCTTC.

In this sample, this clonotype turned up many times. The chain has TRBV7-3 and TRBJ1-2, with 7 bases that match TRBD1. CDR1 and CDR2 from the germline V gene are SGHTA and FQGTGA. Unmatched junction bases numbered 4, after V lost 3 bases and J lost 0 bases. The CDR3 loop spans 15 amino acids. The CDR3 here is CASSLDRSTNYGYTF. The CDR3 region has the DNA TGTGCCAGCAGCTTGGACAGGTCGACTAACTATGGCTACACCTTC. Based on the CDR3 plus reference TRBV7-3 and TRBJ1-2, the full variable domain is GAGVSQTPSNKVTEKGKYVELRCDPISGHTALYWYRQSLGQGPEFLIYFQGTGAADDSGLPNDRFFAVRPEGSVSTLKIQRTERGDSAVYLCASSLDRSTNYGYTFGSGTRLTVV.

Ten or more counts support this clonotype. The chain uses TRBV27 and TRBJ2-7; TRBD1 is a possible D gene (6 bases). The V gene lost 8 bases and the J gene lost 1 base, with 18 bases spanning the gap. Germline lookup yields CDR1 MNHEY and CDR2 SMNVEV (reference sequence). The CDR3 has 15 residues. The CDR3 coding sequence is TGTGCCAGCCGCCTCGCGCCAGGGGTGTCCTACGAGCAGTACTTC. Amino acid sequence: CASRLAPGVSYEQYF.

This clonotype is a singleton in its sample. The chain recombines TRBV20-1 with TRBJ2-7, with TRBD1 matching 7 bases. CDR3 length: 14 amino acids. The germline V gene has CDR1 DFQATT and CDR2 SNEGSKA (reference sequence). Trimming removed 4 bases from V and 0 bases from J; junction bases left unmatched: 6. CDR3: CSAMGTESSYEQYF. DNA for the CDR3: TGCAGTGCTATGGGGACAGAATCCTCCTACGAGCAGTACTTC.

This clonotype was observed at least ten times. This sequence joins TRBV9 and TRBJ1-2; D gene ambiguous. The ends were cut back, 3 bases at V and 7 bases at J, with 13 bases in the middle. Germline CDR1 is SGDLS and CDR2 is YYNGEE. This CDR3 has 13 amino acids. The CDR3 DNA reads TGTGCCAGCAGCGCGGGAGAGGGCGGTGGCTACACCTTC. Protein product: CASSAGEGGGYTF.

This clonotype was detected many times. The CDR3 DNA sequence: TGTGCCAGCAGCTTAGTCAGCATTAGCACAGATACGCAGTATTTT. Protein: CASSLVSISTDTQYF. The chain has TRBV7-8 and TRBJ2-3, with D hard to call. The germline V gene has CDR1 SGHVS and CDR2 FQNEAQ. Trimming left V 1 base short and J 0 bases short, with 8 bases between. This CDR3 is built from 15 residues.

This clonotype was seen many times. The chain carries TRBV10-2 and TRBJ1-5; weak D call: TRBD1 (5 bases). The CDR3 has 14 amino acids. The V gene lost 6 bases and the J gene lost 6 bases, with 15 bases spanning the gap. Germline V gives CDR1 WSHSY, CDR2 SAAADI. CDR3 sequence: CASREGVLGQPQHF. Here the CDR3 DNA reads TGCGCCAGCAGAGAAGGGGTACTGGGTCAGCCCCAGCATTTT.

This clonotype was found many times. The chain has TRBV7-9 and TRBJ1-2; 8 bases match TRBD1. The germline V gene has CDR1 SEHNR and CDR2 FQNEAQ (reference sequence). V gave up 5 bases and J gave up 2 bases; unmatched junction bases: 4. The CDR3 sequence is 14 residues long. Written as DNA, the CDR3 is TGTGCCAGCAGCAAGACAGGGGACAACTATGGCTACACCTTC. This gives the protein CASSKTGDNYGYTF. The entire variable domain, with the rest obtained from reference TRBV7-9 and TRBJ1-2, is as follows: DTGVSQNPRHKITKRGQNVTFRCDPISEHNRLYWYRQTLGQGPEFLTYFQNEAQLEKSRLLSDRFSAERPKGSFSTLEIQRTEQGDSAMYLCASSKTGDNYGYTFGSGTRLTVV.

Ten or more counts support this clonotype. The J gene is TRBJ2-2, the V gene TRBV12-5; a weak D match, TRBD2 (6 bases). V was pared by 2 bases and J by 7 bases, with 11 bases between. The CDR3 length is 14 residues. The germline V gene encodes CDR1 LGHNT and CDR2 FRNRAP. The CDR3, as DNA: TGTGCTAGTGGTTTGCCCAGGGAGGACGGGGAGCTGTTTTTT. Amino acids: CASGLPREDGELFF.

In its sample, this clonotype was seen many times. The chain employs TRBV6-1 and TRBJ2-7; either TRBD1 or TRBD2 may fit D (5 bases each). CDR1 is MNHNS, CDR2 SASEGT, per germline. This CDR3 has 14 amino acids. V was cut by 5 bases and J by 5 bases, with 16 bases left in between. CDR3 nucleotide sequence: TGTGCCAGCAGTCCCTTTGACAGAGGGGACGAGCAGTACTTC. As protein: CASSPFDRGDEQYF.

This clonotype was seen repeatedly, ten times or more. J is TRBJ1-1 and V is TRBV24-1, with a weak D call TRBD1 (5 bases). The CDR3 runs 14 residues. Germline CDR1 and CDR2: KGHDR and SFDVKD. The V and J ends lost 2 bases and 4 bases respectively, with 10 bases between them. CDR3 coding DNA: TGTGCCACCAGTGATTCTGGGGCGGGCACTGAAGCTTTCTTT. The encoded protein is CATSDSGAGTEAFF.

Ten or more counts support this clonotype. The gene calls are TRBV6-6 and TRBJ2-7; unclear D gene. V dropped 0 bases and J dropped 4 bases, with 10 bases sitting between them. Germline V lookup: CDR1 MNHNY, CDR2 SVGAGI (reference sequence). The CDR3 loop spans 14 amino acids. The CDR3 protein is CASSYSNRVYEQYF. The CDR3 DNA sequence: TGTGCCAGCAGTTACTCGAACCGGGTTTACGAGCAGTACTTC.

This clonotype has ten or more counts. The gene calls are TRBV27 and TRBJ2-7, with a tentative D call TRBD1 (5 bases). This CDR3 has 14 residues. Trimming took off 3 bases at V and 1 base at J, with 10 bases between the two ends. Germline CDR1 is MNHEY and CDR2 is SMNVEV (reference sequence). The DNA for the CDR3 is TGTGCCAGCAGTTTGTGGGGCCCTTCCTACGAGCAGTACTTC. It yields the protein CASSLWGPSYEQYF.

Many counts were recorded for this clonotype. The chain recombines TRBV7-3 with TRBJ2-5, with 8 bases lining up with TRBD2. This CDR3 has 14 amino acids. V lost 5 bases to trimming and J lost 5 bases; unmatched junction nucleotides: 7. Germline CDR1 SGHTA, CDR2 FQGTGA. The CDR3 bases are TGTGCCAGCAGCCCGGGGGGGGCGCGGGAGACCCAGTACTTC. Encoded protein: CASSPGGARETQYF.

The chain employs TRBV7-8 and TRBJ2-3, with 11 bases identical to TRBD2. V lost 3 bases and J lost 4; bases outside the gene matches: 6. This CDR3 is 16 amino acids long. CDR1 SGHVS and CDR2 FQNEAQ come from the germline V gene. The DNA of the CDR3 is TGTGCCAGCAGCTTTACTAGCGGGAGTCGGTCAGATACGCAGTATTTT. It yields the protein CASSFTSGSRSDTQYF.

The table lists this clonotype with a few counts. The chain recombines TRBV28 with TRBJ1-4; D is uncertain. V lost 5 bases to trimming and J lost 8 bases, with 18 bases between them. The CDR3 consists of 15 residues. From germline, CDR1 is MDHEN and CDR2 SYDVKM. CDR3 sequence: CASSVLSGGREKLFF. The CDR3 coding sequence is TGTGCCAGCAGTGTTCTCTCGGGAGGAAGGGAAAAACTGTTTTTT. The complete variable domain, with remaining parts taken from reference TRBV28 and TRBJ1-4, reads DVKVTQSSRYLVKRTGEKVFLECVQDMDHENMFWYRQDPGLGLRLIYFSYDVKMKEKGDIPEGYSVSREKKERFSLILESASTNQTSMYLCASSVLSGGREKLFFGSGTQLSVL.

V and J are TRBV20-1 and TRBJ1-5, with 7 bases matching TRBD1. This CDR3 has 15 residues. V dropped 2 bases and J dropped 4; count of bases not matched to a gene: 8. The germline V gene encodes CDR1 DFQATT and CDR2 SNEGSKA (reference sequence). DNA of the CDR3: TGCAGTGCTAGATCTACAGGGGTGGGAAATCAGCCCCAGCATTTT. It translates to CSARSTGVGNQPQHF.

This clonotype was counted ten times or more. V gene TRBV7-9 combines with J gene TRBJ2-4, with 10 bases identical to TRBD2. Trimming cost V 2 bases and J 8 bases; bases outside gene matches: 0. This CDR3 is built from 13 residues. CDR1 and CDR2 (germline): SEHNR, FQNEAQ (reference sequence). CDR3 sequence: CASSLLAGDIQYF. CDR3 DNA: TGTGCCAGCAGCTTACTAGCGGGAGACATTCAGTACTTC.